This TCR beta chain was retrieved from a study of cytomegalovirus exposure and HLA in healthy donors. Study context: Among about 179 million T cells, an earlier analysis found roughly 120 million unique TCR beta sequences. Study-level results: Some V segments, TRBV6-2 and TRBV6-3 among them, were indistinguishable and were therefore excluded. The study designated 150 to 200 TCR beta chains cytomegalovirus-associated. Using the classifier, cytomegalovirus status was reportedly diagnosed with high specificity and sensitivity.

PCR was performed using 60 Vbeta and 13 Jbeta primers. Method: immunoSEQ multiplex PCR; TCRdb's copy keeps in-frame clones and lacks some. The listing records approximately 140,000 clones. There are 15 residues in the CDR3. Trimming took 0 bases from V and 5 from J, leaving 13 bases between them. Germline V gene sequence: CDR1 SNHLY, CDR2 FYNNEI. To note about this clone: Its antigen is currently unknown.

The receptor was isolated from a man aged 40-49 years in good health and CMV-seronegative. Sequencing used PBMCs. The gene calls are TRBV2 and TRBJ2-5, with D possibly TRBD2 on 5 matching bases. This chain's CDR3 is CASSEARGYDETQYF. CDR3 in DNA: TGTGCCAGCAGTGAAGCGCGAGGGTACGATGAGACCCAGTACTTC.